The 25 T cell receptor beta chains presented below share a single source sample, sequenced in a study of CD8 T cells in ankylosing spondylitis. One entry per CDR3 protein results from TCRdb running MiXCR on the 5' RACE reads. The sample lists around 230,000 distinct CDR3 sequences, 7.5% to 9% occurring once. The sample was blood, either unsorted or a sorted T cell fraction (not recorded which). The receptors were gathered from a male donor with ankylosing spondylitis or in good health (not recorded which).

This clonotype was detected ten times or more. V gene TRBV4-3 combines with J gene TRBJ1-2, with D tentatively TRBD1 (5 bases). V was trimmed by 0 bases and J by 8 bases, leaving 16 bases between them. The CDR3 has 15 amino acids. The germline V gene encodes CDR1 LGHNA and CDR2 YSLEER. The CDR3 protein is CASSQDSARAAGYTF. CDR3 nucleotides: TGCGCCAGCAGCCAAGACTCGGCCAGGGCTGCGGGCTACACCTTC.

This sequence joins TRBV5-6 and TRBJ2-7; maybe TRBD1 (6 bases). Germline V CDR1 and CDR2: SGHDT, YYEEEE. Trimming shortened V by 2 bases and J by 0 bases, and 15 bases separated the two germline ends. The CDR3 covers 16 residues. The chain's CDR3 is CASSLPGHHGSYEQYF. CDR3 nucleotides: TGTGCCAGCAGCTTACCGGGACACCATGGCTCCTACGAGCAGTACTTC.

This chain joins TRBV27 and TRBJ1-1; D is uncertain. Germline values: CDR1 MNHEY, CDR2 SMNVEV (reference sequence). V lost 6 bases to trimming and J lost 11 bases, with 19 bases between them. This CDR3 spans 13 amino acids. CDR3 loop: CASSPTTQVLAFF. For the CDR3, the DNA is TGTGCCAGCAGCCCCACGACTCAGGTGTTGGCTTTCTTT.

This clonotype was seen many times. CDR3 in DNA: TGCAGCGCCGTGGGGGTCCTAAATCAGCCCCAGCATTTT. Translation: CSAVGVLNQPQHF. The chain couples TRBV20-1 to TRBJ1-5; D perhaps matches TRBD1 (5 bases). The germline CDR1 and CDR2 sequences are DFQATT and SNEGSKA (reference sequence). The CDR3 spans 13 residues.

Many counts were recorded for this clonotype. The chain has TRBV12-3 or TRBV12-4 and TRBJ2-1; no reliable D call. The CDR3 has 11 amino acids. Trimming stripped 6 bases from V and 9 bases from J, with 9 bases between. The CDR3 spells CASSTGVEQFF. Written as DNA, the CDR3 is TGTGCCAGCAGCACCGGAGTTGAGCAGTTCTTC.

This clonotype was recorded a few times. The rearrangement joins TRBV29-1 to TRBJ2-3, with a weak D call TRBD2 (5 bases). Germline V gene lookup returns CDR1 SQVTM and CDR2 ANQGSEA. Deletions cut 4 bases from V and 0 bases from J, with 14 bases between. This CDR3 comprises 15 residues. The CDR3 nucleotides read TGCAGCGTTGCGATTGGCGGGTCTAGCACAGATACGCAGTATTTT. It yields the protein CSVAIGGSSTDTQYF.

This clonotype was seen repeatedly, ten times or more. At one end the junction does not follow the germline gene, possibly because of a read error. The CDR3 is CASSLVGETQYF. In DNA form, the CDR3 reads TGTGCCAGCAGTTTAGTGGGGGAGACCCAGTACTTC. The chain couples TRBV7-2 to TRBJ2-5; D gene unclear. Germline CDR1 reads SGHTA; CDR2 reads FQGNSA. This CDR3 spans 12 amino acids.

This clonotype was observed a few times. CDR3 amino acids: CASSRGTGALGEQFF. CDR3 bases: TGTGCCAGCAGTCGCGGGACAGGGGCCCTTGGTGAGCAGTTCTTC. The genes are TRBV12-3 or TRBV12-4 and TRBJ2-1; 10 bases align to TRBD1. Unmatched junction bases numbered 10, after V lost 5 bases and J lost 9 bases. The CDR3 spans 15 residues.

This clonotype was seen ten or more times. This chain links TRBV10-3 with TRBJ1-5, with D maybe TRBD1 (5 bases). The CDR3 runs to 13 residues. CDR1 and CDR2 (germline): ENHRY, SYGVKD. V gave up 6 bases and J gave up 1 base, with 7 bases separating them. The CDR3 DNA sequence: TGTGCCATCAGACAGGACAGCAATCAGCCCCAGCATTTT. Amino acids: CAIRQDSNQPQHF.

This clonotype was counted ten times or more. The chain couples TRBV30 to TRBJ2-5; 9 bases fit TRBD1. CDR1 GTSNPN and CDR2 SVGIG come from the germline V gene (reference sequence). This CDR3 contains 14 residues. Trimming removed 5 bases from V and 5 bases from J; junction bases left unmatched: 9. The CDR3 DNA sequence: TGTGCCTGGGGGACCGGGACAGGGAGCGAGACCCAGTACTTC. It yields the protein CAWGTGTGSETQYF.

The sample holds many counts of this clonotype. The chain carries TRBV20-1 and TRBJ2-1; D is undetermined. Per the germline V gene, CDR1 is DFQATT and CDR2 is SNEGSKA (reference sequence). CDR3 length: 14 residues. V lost 2 bases, J lost 9 bases, and 17 bases lay in between. CDR3 nucleotide sequence: TGCAGTGCTAGACCCGTAACGGGCCGTGGTGAGCAGTTCTTC. As protein: CSARPVTGRGEQFF.

At least ten counts were recorded for this clonotype. The chain carries TRBV20-1 and TRBJ2-7, with TRBD2 identical over 9 bases. The ends lost 3 bases at V and 6 bases at J; junction bases unmatched: 9. Germline CDR1 and CDR2: DFQATT and SNEGSKA (reference sequence). CDR3 length: 14 amino acids. The CDR3 spells CSARRVSGSSEQYF. The DNA for the CDR3 is TGCAGTGCTAGGAGGGTTAGCGGGAGTAGCGAGCAGTACTTC.

This clonotype appeared many times. The chain uses TRBV27 and TRBJ2-3; D gene ambiguous. V lost 6 bases to trimming and J lost 5 bases, with 9 bases between them. The CDR3 loop spans 12 amino acids. Germline CDR1 is MNHEY and CDR2 is SMNVEV (reference sequence). CDR3 in amino acids: CASRPEGDTQYF. CDR3 in DNA: TGTGCCAGCAGACCAGAAGGAGATACGCAGTATTTT.

This clonotype was seen only a few times. The CDR3 reads CASSEAKGRGGGQPQHF. The CDR3 DNA reads TGTGCCAGCAGTGAAGCGAAGGGGCGGGGAGGGGGTCAGCCCCAGCATTTT. The V call is TRBV6-1, the J call TRBJ1-5; perhaps TRBD1 as D (6 bases). The V end lost 0 bases, the J end lost 6 bases, and 18 bases lay between the germline ends. The CDR3 spans 17 residues. Looked up from germline, CDR1 is MNHNS and CDR2 is SASEGT.

This clonotype was counted ten times or more. The chain carries TRBV11-2 and TRBJ1-1; possible D gene TRBD1, 6 bases. CDR3 length equals 14 residues. V dropped 7 bases and J dropped 4 bases, with 16 bases sitting between them. In germline, CDR1 is SGHAT, CDR2 FQNNGV. The CDR3 coding sequence is TGTGCCAGCACCCCACAGGGCGGGAGCACTGAAGCTTTCTTT. This gives the protein CASTPQGGSTEAFF.

This clonotype was observed many times. In DNA form, the CDR3 reads TGCAGCGTCGCTAAGGGGGATTCGAACACTGAAGCTTTCTTT. This encodes CSVAKGDSNTEAFF. The V gene is TRBV29-1, the J gene TRBJ1-1; the D gene is possibly TRBD1 (6 bases). Per the germline V gene, CDR1 is SQVTM and CDR2 is ANQGSEA. The CDR3 runs 14 residues. V was shortened by 6 bases and J by 1 base, with 15 bases between the two germline ends.

This clonotype was counted ten times or more. CDR3 sequence reads: CSASESRSPGGYTF. For the CDR3, the DNA is TGCAGTGCTAGTGAGAGTCGGTCCCCCGGCGGCTACACCTTC. V is TRBV20-1 and J is TRBJ1-2, with no clear D. Germline V lookup: CDR1 DFQATT, CDR2 SNEGSKA (reference sequence). The CDR3 has 14 amino acids. V lost 3 bases and J 8 bases, leaving 19 bases between the germline ends.

A few counts support this clonotype. This sequence joins TRBV5-6 and TRBJ2-5; a weak D match, TRBD1 (6 bases). Germline values: CDR1 SGHDT, CDR2 YYEEEE. Trimming removed 0 bases at V and 5 bases at J, with 8 bases between. This CDR3 contains 13 residues. The CDR3, as DNA: TGTGCCAGCAGCTTGGACAGGGTGGAGACCCAGTACTTC. It codes for CASSLDRVETQYF.

This clonotype was observed at least ten times. The chain's CDR3 is CASSYRDLSGELFF. CDR3 nucleotide sequence: TGTGCCAGCAGTTACCGGGATCTTTCCGGGGAGCTGTTTTTT. V is TRBV6-5 and J is TRBJ2-2, with D perhaps TRBD2 (5 bases). This CDR3 region has 14 residues. With 2 bases removed from V and 6 bases from J, the gap between germline ends came to 10 bases. In germline, CDR1 is MNHEY, CDR2 SVGAGI.

This clonotype appeared many times. The V and J genes are TRBV5-1 and TRBJ2-5; 8 bases line up with TRBD2. In germline, CDR1 is SGHRS, CDR2 YFSETQ. This CDR3 contains 16 residues. Unmatched junction bases numbered 5, after V lost 1 base and J lost 0 bases. CDR3 sequence (DNA): TGCGCCAGCAGCTTGTCCGCGGGAGGAAACCAAGAGACCCAGTACTTC. Residues: CASSLSAGGNQETQYF.

This clonotype occurred many times. The genes are TRBV12-3 or TRBV12-4 and TRBJ2-3; a possible D gene is TRBD2 (5 bases). The CDR3 is 11 amino acids. Trimming pared 4 bases from V and 6 bases from J, leaving 5 bases between. The CDR3 DNA reads TGTGCCAGCAGTTGGAGGGATACGCAGTATTTT. It translates to CASSWRDTQYF.

The genes are TRBV5-5 and TRBJ2-1, with 8 bases matching TRBD2. V was clipped by 5 bases and J by 8 bases; unmatched bases: 12. CDR3 length: 15 amino acids. Germline V gene sequence: CDR1 SGHKS, CDR2 YYEKEE (reference sequence). The CDR3 here is CASSPRGGLAYEQFF. The DNA for the CDR3 is TGTGCCAGCAGTCCTCGGGGCGGACTAGCTTATGAGCAGTTCTTC.

This clonotype appeared many times. J is TRBJ2-7 and V is TRBV7-9; perhaps TRBD1 as D (5 bases). Trimming shortened V by 4 bases and J by 5 bases, and 9 bases separated the two germline ends. This CDR3 region has 12 residues. Germline CDR1 reads SEHNR; CDR2 reads FQNEAQ (reference sequence). The CDR3 reads CASSSGIDEQYF. The DNA of the CDR3 is TGTGCCAGCAGCTCAGGGATTGACGAGCAGTACTTC.

The V call is TRBV7-3, the J call TRBJ1-1, with a tentative D call TRBD1 (6 bases). From germline, CDR1 is SGHTA and CDR2 FQGTGA. V lost 4 bases and J 0 bases, leaving 9 bases between the germline ends. The CDR3 covers 14 residues. The CDR3 DNA reads as TGTGCCAGCAGCTCGGACAGAATGAACACTGAAGCTTTCTTT. Translated, it gives CASSSDRMNTEAFF.

The chain links TRBV14 to TRBJ2-7, with D perhaps TRBD1 or TRBD2 (6 bases each). This CDR3 spans 15 amino acids. The ends were cut back, 0 bases at V and 6 bases at J, with 15 bases in the middle. Germline lookup yields CDR1 SGHDN and CDR2 FVKESK. Here the CDR3 DNA reads TGTGCCAGCAGCCAAGATACCGGGGGCTCTGTCGAGCAGTACTTC. This codes for CASSQDTGGSVEQYF.